The 3 T cell receptor beta chains below were found in one sample sequenced in a study of control samples from healthy donors and cancer patients. Profiling relied on immunoSEQ multiplex PCR, and the TCRdb table lists in-frame clones only, not all of them. The sample shows around 100,000 clones, about 90% of them seen only once. The specimen was blood. The receptors derive from a young woman in good health.

The rearrangement joins TRBV4-1 to TRBJ2-5; the match to TRBD1 covers 10 bases. The CDR3 extends over 16 amino acids. Unmatched junction bases numbered 5, after V lost 4 bases and J lost 0 bases. The germline gives CDR1 MGHRA, CDR2 YSYEKL. CDR3 nucleotides: TGCGCCAGCAGCCCCCAGGGGACAGGGGACCAAGAGACCCAGTACTTC. Translation gives CASSPQGTGDQETQYF.

The J gene is TRBJ1-1, the V gene TRBV12-3 or TRBV12-4, with D uncertain. V was pared by 3 bases and J by 8 bases, with 7 bases between. This CDR3 comprises 11 residues. This CDR3 is CASSFAAEAFF. CDR3 nucleotides: TGTGCCAGCAGTTTCGCAGCCGAAGCTTTCTTT.

This chain links TRBV28 with TRBJ2-2; TRBD1 or TRBD2 may be the D gene (5 bases each). V lost 5 bases and J 7 bases, leaving 11 bases between the germline ends. The CDR3 is 13 residues long. CDR1 and CDR2 (germline): MDHEN, SYDVKM. The CDR3 sequence: CASSRDLYGELFF. CDR3 coding DNA: TGTGCCAGCAGTAGGGACCTCTACGGGGAGCTGTTTTTT.